This entry is about one T cell receptor beta chain. Its antigen is not known. The CDR3 covers 13 residues. V was pared by 8 bases and J by 2 bases, with 12 bases between. In germline, CDR1 is MNHEY, CDR2 SVGAGI. This sample was taken from a study of cytomegalovirus exposure and HLA in healthy donors. Study-wide results and limits: Using the classifier, cytomegalovirus status was reportedly diagnosed with high specificity and sensitivity. Most sequenced TCRs were rare (though some public TCRs occurred in many donors).

Vbeta (60) and Jbeta (13) primers were used in the PCR. TCRdb keeps only in-frame clones here, not all; method: immunoSEQ multiplex PCR. The table has 100,000 to 150,000 clones, roughly 75% seen once. Sequenced material: PBMCs. The clonotype comes from a woman aged 45-65 years in good health and CMV-seronegative. The rearrangement links TRBV6-5 to TRBJ2-5; unclear D gene. Here the CDR3 reads CASWSAIQETQYF. The CDR3, as DNA: TGTGCCAGCTGGAGTGCAATACAAGAGACCCAGTACTTC.